Presented here are 27 T cell receptor beta chains from one specimen sequenced in a study of T-cell reconstitution after alpha-beta-depleted transplantation in children (dated by TCRdb to the mid-2010s). Receptors were amplified or captured by PCR. The sequencer was an Illumina HiSeq 2500. TCR libraries were prepared with molecular barcoding, using unique molecular identifiers to normalize TCRbeta repertoire quantification. Clones were called with MiXCR by TCRdb after fastp trimmed the public reads at Q25, and only in-frame beta chains were retained. Rows with one shared CDR3 protein collapse into an entry with the most common genes and DNA. Across this sample there are 75,000 to 90,000 distinct CDR3 sequences, with about 14% seen only once. The ten largest account for less than 35% of the sample. Per the publication, the treatment or condition label means: allogeneic hematopoietic cell transplantation with graft depleted of TCRalphabeta T cells and CD19 B cells.

Specimen: PBMCs, mostly from graft donor cells, collected 180 days after TCRalphabeta/CD19-depleted stem cell transplant. All receptors derive from a male patient aged 2 to 9 who had a stem cell transplant for acute lymphoblastic leukemia, so the T cells may come from the graft donor.

The chain combines TRBV5-1 with TRBJ1-2; D is possibly TRBD1 (6 bases). This CDR3 has 17 residues. Trimming took 0 bases from V and 2 from J, leaving 17 bases between them. The germline V gene has CDR1 SGHRS and CDR2 YFSETQ. CDR3 nucleotide sequence: TGCGCCAGCAGCTTGGAGGGGGTTGGGGGGCCGAACTATGGCTACACCTTC. Translated, it gives CASSLEGVGGPNYGYTF. Full variable domain (outside the CDR3, taken from reference TRBV5-1 and TRBJ1-2): KAGVTQTPRYLIKTRGQQVTLSCSPISGHRSVSWYQQTPGQGLQFLFEYFSETQRNKGNFPGRFSGRQFSNSRSEMNVSTLELGDSALYLCASSLEGVGGPNYGYTFGSGTRLTVV.

This clonotype was observed a few times. This chain connects TRBV18 to TRBJ2-6; TRBD2 might be the D (5 bases). With 3 bases removed from V and 3 bases from J, the gap between germline ends came to 12 bases. CDR1 and CDR2 from the germline V gene are KGHSH and LQKENI. The CDR3 spans 16 residues. Here the CDR3 DNA reads TGTGCCAGCTCACCTGGGCGAGGGAATGGGGCCAACGTCCTGACTTTC. Its translation: CASSPGRGNGANVLTF.

Note on this clonotype: Being one base from a much bigger clone, this may be a read error. This chain uses TRBV5-1 with TRBJ2-3, with TRBD2 matching over 7 bases. Germline CDR1 and CDR2: SGHRS and YFSETQ. V shed 9 bases and J 6 bases; nucleotides not matched to a gene: 16. The CDR3 runs 15 residues. CDR3 bases: TGCGCCAACAACTTAGGCGGGAGATTAGTCGATACGCAGTATTTT. Translating it yields CANNLGGRLVDTQYF.

The chain employs TRBV6-1 and TRBJ2-2, with TRBD2 as a possible D gene (6 bases). CDR3 length equals 15 residues. The germline V gene has CDR1 MNHNS and CDR2 SASEGT. Between the trimmed V and J ends, which lost 9 bases and 0 bases, there was a span of 14 bases. In DNA, the CDR3 is TGTGCCAGTAATCCGGGACTCACGAACACCGGGGAGCTGTTTTTT. It translates to CASNPGLTNTGELFF.

In this sample, this clonotype turned up a few times. The gene calls are TRBV5-6 and TRBJ2-3; no definite D call. The CDR3 runs to 14 residues. CDR1 is SGHDT, CDR2 YYEEEE, per germline. The germline V and J ends were trimmed by 4 bases and 1 base, with 10 bases remaining between them. The CDR3 sequence is CASSPDPGTDTQYF. CDR3 sequence (DNA): TGTGCCAGCAGCCCCGACCCCGGCACAGATACGCAGTATTTT. Full variable domain (outside the CDR3, taken from reference TRBV5-6 and TRBJ2-3): DAGVTQSPTHLIKTRGQQVTLRCSPKSGHDTVSWYQQALGQGPQFIFQYYEEEERQRGNFPDRFSGHQFPNYSSELNVNALLLGDSALYLCASSPDPGTDTQYFGPGTRLTVL.

This clonotype was observed many times. The chain is built from TRBV5-1 and TRBJ2-2, with a weak D call TRBD1 (6 bases). V lost 4 bases and J lost 3, with 13 bases in between. Looked up from germline, CDR1 is SGHRS and CDR2 is YFSETQ. The CDR3 contains 15 residues. The DNA of the CDR3 is TGCGCCAGCAGCCCCAGGGGCCGCTACACCGGGGAGCTGTTTTTT. Translated: CASSPRGRYTGELFF.

This clonotype was counted only a few times. The chain employs TRBV20-1 and TRBJ1-3; D is undetermined. Trimming took off 6 bases at V and 2 bases at J, with 17 bases between the two ends. The CDR3 length is 15 residues. The V gene's germline CDR1 is DFQATT and CDR2 SNEGSKA (reference sequence). The CDR3 DNA is TGCAGTGCCCTCATCTCGGGAGCGACTGGAAACACCATATATTTT. Protein: CSALISGATGNTIYF.

The rearrangement links TRBV7-9 to TRBJ1-4; possible D gene TRBD1, 6 bases. Per the germline V gene, CDR1 is SEHNR and CDR2 is FQNEAQ (reference sequence). V was shortened by 5 bases and J by 8 bases, with 18 bases between the two germline ends. The CDR3 totals 15 residues. In DNA form, the CDR3 reads TGTGCCAGCAGCCATCTACAGGGCACCAGAGAAAAACTGTTTTTT. This sequence encodes CASSHLQGTREKLFF. The full variable domain, completed using reference TRBV7-9 and TRBJ1-4, is DTGVSQNPRHKITKRGQNVTFRCDPISEHNRLYWYRQTLGQGPEFLTYFQNEAQLEKSRLLSDRFSAERPKGSFSTLEIQRTEQGDSAMYLCASSHLQGTREKLFFGSGTQLSVL.

This clonotype was counted only a few times. This rearrangement joins TRBV20-1 to TRBJ1-1; D call uncertain. V lost 5 bases, J lost 7 bases, and 17 bases lay in between. The CDR3 has 13 residues. Germline CDR1 and CDR2: DFQATT and SNEGSKA (reference sequence). The CDR3: CSAPGSVQYEAFF. CDR3 nucleotides: TGCAGTGCTCCCGGGTCAGTTCAATATGAAGCTTTCTTT.

V usage is TRBV7-2 and J usage is TRBJ1-5, with D unclear. Germline-derived CDR1 and CDR2 are SGHTA and FQGNSA. The CDR3 extends over 12 amino acids. V was cut by 5 bases and J by 6 bases, with 8 bases left in between. The CDR3 protein is CASSNSGQPQHF. CDR3 nucleotide sequence: TGTGCCAGCAGCAATTCGGGTCAGCCCCAGCATTTT.

This clonotype showed up many times. This sequence joins TRBV5-6 and TRBJ1-2; TRBD1 matches 7 bases. V lost 0 bases, J lost 0 bases, and 2 bases stayed unmatched. The CDR3 sequence is 15 residues long. Germline CDR1 SGHDT, CDR2 YYEEEE. The CDR3 reads CASSLGTGPNYGYTF. DNA of the CDR3: TGTGCCAGCAGCTTGGGGACAGGACCTAACTATGGCTACACCTTC.

This clonotype was seen only a few times. Written as DNA, the CDR3 is TGTGCCAGCAGCGGACAGGGGGGGAACAATGAGCAGTTCTTC. This translates into CASSGQGGNNEQFF. This chain connects TRBV5-6 to TRBJ2-1; 10 nucleotides match TRBD1. Germline lookup yields CDR1 SGHDT and CDR2 YYEEEE. V shed 4 bases, J shed 5 bases, and the junction held 3 bases outside the gene matches. The CDR3 has 14 amino acids.

The chain is built from TRBV24-1 and TRBJ2-7; 8 positions agree with TRBD1. The germline gives CDR1 KGHDR, CDR2 SFDVKD. The V segment lost 3 bases and the J segment 2 bases; nucleotides outside the gene matches: 5. The CDR3 covers 15 residues. CDR3 sequence reads: CATSDPGGATYEQYF. In nucleotides, the CDR3 is TGTGCCACCAGTGATCCAGGGGGCGCAACCTACGAGCAGTACTTC.

The chain uses TRBV27 and TRBJ1-6, with 7 bases aligning to TRBD1. V was pared by 5 bases and J by 12 bases, with 10 bases of the junction left unmatched. This CDR3 is built from 14 residues. Germline assignment: CDR1 MNHEY and CDR2 SMNVEV (reference sequence). The CDR3 protein is CASSLTGAVGPLHF. In DNA, the CDR3 is TGTGCCAGCAGTCTTACAGGGGCGGTAGGACCCCTCCACTTT.

V gene TRBV28 combines with J gene TRBJ2-7; D unclear. The CDR3 spans 12 residues. Per the germline V gene, CDR1 is MDHEN and CDR2 is SYDVKM. Trimming stripped 10 bases from V and 5 bases from J, with 15 bases between. CDR3 in DNA: TGTGCCACCCACGTCCATCCCGACGAGCAGTACTTC. Its translation is CATHVHPDEQYF.

This clonotype has only a few counts. The CDR3 DNA sequence: TGTGCCAGCAGCTTATCCGGGACACGAGGAGGTGAAAAACTGTTTTTT. Its translation: CASSLSGTRGGEKLFF. J is TRBJ1-4 and V is TRBV7-9; a weak D match, TRBD1 (6 bases). Trimming took 2 bases from V and 7 from J, leaving 17 bases between them. The germline V gene has CDR1 SEHNR and CDR2 FQNEAQ (reference sequence). The CDR3 contains 16 residues.

Only a few counts were recorded for this clonotype. The chain uses TRBV7-8 and TRBJ1-1; D ambiguous. This CDR3 is 11 amino acids long. V lost 1 base and J lost 9, with 6 bases in between. Germline V gives CDR1 SGHVS, CDR2 FQNEAQ. The CDR3: CASSLGLKAFF. The CDR3, as DNA: TGTGCCAGCAGCTTAGGTCTCAAAGCTTTCTTT.

This clonotype appeared a few times. The rearrangement uses TRBV10-2 and TRBJ2-3, with TRBD2 matching 11 bases. Germline V gene data show CDR1 as WSHSY and CDR2 as SAAADI. With 2 bases clipped from V and 5 bases from J, the junction kept 12 bases outside the gene matches. The CDR3 is 18 amino acids. CDR3 nucleotides: TGCGCCAGCAGTGAGCCCCTCCTTAGCGGGGGGGCTAAAGATACGCAGTATTTT. Protein sequence: CASSEPLLSGGAKDTQYF.

There are many counts of this clonotype. The rearrangement links TRBV2 to TRBJ2-7; D possibly corresponds to TRBD2 (5 bases). The CDR3 contains 14 residues. V lost 4 bases to trimming and J lost 3 bases, with 13 bases between them. Germline CDR1 and CDR2: SNHLY and FYNNEI. The CDR3 coding sequence is TGTGCCAGCAGTGCCCCGGGAAGCGGCTACGAGCAGTACTTC. This gives the protein CASSAPGSGYEQYF. The entire variable domain, with the rest obtained from reference TRBV2 and TRBJ2-7, is as follows: EPEVTQTPSHQVTQMGQEVILRCVPISNHLYFYWYRQILGQKVEFLVSFYNNEISEKSEIFDDQFSVERPDGSNFTLKIRSTKLEDSAMYFCASSAPGSGYEQYFGPGTRLTVT.

The chain employs TRBV7-2 and TRBJ2-1; 14 positions agree with TRBD2. Germline CDR1 reads SGHTA; CDR2 reads FQGNSA. The CDR3 is made up of 16 amino acids. The V gene end was trimmed by 5 bases and the J gene end by 6 bases; junction bases not matched to a gene: 6. CDR3 DNA: TGTGCCAGCAGCCGCGGACTAGCGGGGGGACTCAATGAGCAGTTCTTC. Protein sequence: CASSRGLAGGLNEQFF.

V usage is TRBV6-5 and J usage is TRBJ2-5; possibly TRBD2 for D (6 bases). Germline assignment: CDR1 MNHEY and CDR2 SVGAGI. The CDR3 sequence is 18 residues long. V lost 4 bases and J lost 1, with 22 bases in between. The CDR3 sequence: CASSFSLVAGGIQETQYF. The CDR3 DNA reads as TGTGCCAGCAGTTTTTCCCTCGTAGCTGGGGGGATCCAAGAGACCCAGTACTTC.

This clonotype was observed at least ten times. This chain joins TRBV15 and TRBJ2-3; the match to TRBD2 covers 7 bases. The germline V gene encodes CDR1 LNHNV and CDR2 YYDKDF (reference sequence). The CDR3 runs 16 residues. Trimming at V came to 5 bases and at J to 5 bases, leaving 13 bases not matched to a gene. CDR3 sequence: CATSRGGRPGGDTQYF. For the CDR3, the DNA is TGTGCCACCAGCCGGGGCGGGAGACCCGGAGGAGATACGCAGTATTTT.

The chain links TRBV12-3 or TRBV12-4 to TRBJ1-4; 9 nucleotides line up with TRBD1. The CDR3 is 17 residues long. V dropped 4 bases and J dropped 0; count of bases not matched to a gene: 6. CDR3 sequence reads: CASSWGDRGTTNEKLFF. DNA for the CDR3: TGTGCCAGCAGTTGGGGAGACAGGGGGACAACTAATGAAAAACTGTTTTTT.

This clonotype has just a few counts. This chain links TRBV5-1 with TRBJ2-7, with D possibly TRBD1 on 7 matching bases. CDR1 SGHRS and CDR2 YFSETQ come from the germline V gene. Trimming removed 0 bases from V and 2 bases from J, with 9 bases in between. The CDR3 is 14 amino acids. Written as DNA, the CDR3 is TGCGCCAGCAGCTTGGCAGGGGGGACCTACGAGCAGTACTTC. It encodes CASSLAGGTYEQYF.

This rearrangement joins TRBV20-1 to TRBJ1-1, with 7 bases identical to TRBD1. From germline, CDR1 is DFQATT and CDR2 SNEGSKA (reference sequence). The CDR3 spans 14 residues. The CDR3 protein is CSGRLGQSNTEAFF. Written as DNA, the CDR3 is TGCAGCGGGAGGCTGGGACAGTCGAACACTGAAGCTTTCTTT.

The rearrangement uses TRBV4-1 and TRBJ2-3; tentatively, D is TRBD2 (6 bases). The V and J ends lost 2 bases and 8 bases respectively, with 8 bases between them. Looked up from germline, CDR1 is MGHRA and CDR2 is YSYEKL. The CDR3 length is 12 residues. The CDR3, as DNA: TGCGCCAGCAGCCAAATGGGACTTACGCAGTATTTT. It encodes CASSQMGLTQYF.

This chain uses TRBV20-1 with TRBJ2-5, with 8 bases aligning to TRBD2. V dropped 2 bases and J dropped 2; count of bases not matched to a gene: 16. Per the germline V gene, CDR1 is DFQATT and CDR2 is SNEGSKA (reference sequence). The CDR3 consists of 18 residues. The CDR3 nucleotides are TGCAGTGCTAGACGCCCGGGATTAGCGGGGTGGAAACAAGAGACCCAGTACTTC. It yields the protein CSARRPGLAGWKQETQYF.